The clone carrying this T cell receptor (beta chain) was counted once. Isolation per sample recovered at least 7 million PBMCs. This CDR3 spans 18 amino acids. Germline CDR1 is SGHRS and CDR2 is YFSETQ. V gave up 4 bases and J gave up 0 bases; unmatched junction bases: 9. The data were taken from a study of blood T cells in healthy people across ages. Study details: Per every two T cells, about one barcoded beta molecule was captured by template switching.

Together with a sample-barcoded 5' primer, a J-beta primer mix was included in a second PCR lasting roughly 6 to 12 cycles. TCRdb processed the 5' RACE reads anew with MiXCR; each CDR3 protein has one entry. The data contain about 680,000 distinct CDR3 sequences, 45% to 50% of them seen just once; the ten biggest clones take up under 35%. The material sequenced was blood. The receptor's source is a woman aged 55-75 years in good health. This chain connects TRBV5-1 to TRBJ2-7; 14 nucleotides agree with TRBD2. CDR3 sequence (DNA): TGCGCCAGCAGCCTGGGGACTAGCGGGAGAAGGTCCTCCTACGAGCAGTACTTC. This translates into CASSLGTSGRRSSYEQYF.